The next 28 T cell receptor beta chains were all read from a single sample in a study of OX40 agonist ivuxolimab in advanced cancers. TCRdb's table, derived via immunoSEQ multiplex PCR, lists solely in-frame clones and lacks some. The sample yields about 57,000 clones, 75% to 85% seen once. Specimen: CD4+ or CD8+ T cells sorted from blood, collected in a trial of the OX40 agonist ivuxolimab. These receptors came from an adult with an advanced solid tumor such as melanoma, head and neck, liver or kidney cancer.

This chain uses TRBV6-9 with TRBJ1-1, with TRBD1 identical over 9 bases. In germline, CDR1 is MNHGY, CDR2 SVAAGI. The CDR3 runs to 15 residues. V shed 5 bases and J 4 bases; nucleotides not matched to a gene: 8. Here the CDR3 DNA reads TGTGCCAGCAGTGGAGTAACAGGGGGCCCCACTGAAGCTTTCTTT. Translated, it gives CASSGVTGGPTEAFF.

Only a few counts were recorded for this clone. V usage is TRBV4-1 and J usage is TRBJ2-1; a possible D gene is TRBD2 (5 bases). The CDR3 contains 14 residues. Germline V gene sequence: CDR1 MGHRA, CDR2 YSYEKL. Trimming left V 5 bases short and J 6 bases short, with 14 bases between. The CDR3 DNA reads as TGCGCCAGCAGCGCGAAGCGGACTTTCAATGAGCAGTTCTTC. Its translation is CASSAKRTFNEQFF.

The DNA of the CDR3 is TGTGCCAGCAGTACCCAGGGTAGAAACACAGATACGCAGTATTTT. Protein: CASSTQGRNTDTQYF. The chain carries TRBV2 and TRBJ2-3, with D perhaps matching TRBD1 (5 bases). The CDR3 covers 15 residues. V lost 5 bases and J 2 bases, leaving 14 bases between the germline ends. CDR1 is SNHLY, CDR2 FYNNEI, per germline.

This clone was observed a single time. The rearrangement uses TRBV7-2 and TRBJ2-5; 11 bases line up with TRBD2. The CDR3 spans 19 residues. Germline V gives CDR1 SGHTA, CDR2 FQGNSA. Trimming at V came to 2 bases and at J to 3 bases, leaving 14 bases not matched to a gene. CDR3 nucleotide sequence: TGTGCCAGCAGCTTACTTCTTGGCGCTAGCGGGAGGTTGGAAGAGACCCAGTACTTC. It is translated as CASSLLLGASGRLEETQYF.

The chain uses TRBV29-1 and TRBJ2-2; D possibly matches TRBD1 or TRBD2 (7 bases each). Deletions cut 2 bases from V and 7 bases from J, with 20 bases between. Germline V gives CDR1 SQVTM, CDR2 ANQGSEA. CDR3 length: 16 amino acids. The CDR3 DNA follows: TGCAGCGTTGAACACCTGGGGAGGGGGCATAACGGGGAGCTGTTTTTT. Its protein is CSVEHLGRGHNGELFF.

The CDR3 loop reads CASSPSGRADTGELFF. CDR3 bases: TGCGCCAGCTCTCCTAGCGGGAGGGCCGACACCGGGGAGCTGTTTTTT. V and J are TRBV5-1 and TRBJ2-2; 12 bases fit TRBD2. The CDR3 has 16 amino acids. Trimming at V came to 7 bases and at J to 3 bases, leaving 7 bases not matched to a gene. In germline, CDR1 is SGHRS, CDR2 YFSETQ. Filled out from reference TRBV5-1 and TRBJ2-2, the complete variable domain reads KAGVTQTPRYLIKTRGQQVTLSCSPISGHRSVSWYQQTPGQGLQFLFEYFSETQRNKGNFPGRFSGRQFSNSRSEMNVSTLELGDSALYLCASSPSGRADTGELFFGEGSRLTVL.

This clone is a singleton in its sample. This chain connects TRBV19 to TRBJ2-4; TRBD1 is a possible D gene (5 bases). Trimming left V 3 bases short and J 5 bases short, with 5 bases between. This CDR3 spans 12 amino acids. CDR1 and CDR2 from the germline V gene are LNHDA and SQIVND (reference sequence). The CDR3 DNA reads TGTGCCAGTAGTATCAGGGAAAACATTCAGTACTTC. It specifies CASSIRENIQYF.

The rearrangement uses TRBV5-6 and TRBJ2-6; no reliable D call. The germline V and J ends were trimmed by 1 base and 0 bases, with 11 bases remaining between them. The CDR3 runs to 17 residues. The germline V gene encodes CDR1 SGHDT and CDR2 YYEEEE. The CDR3 DNA reads TGTGCCAGCAGCTTGTTTGGCCCGACCTCTGGGGCCAACGTCCTGACTTTC. Translation gives CASSLFGPTSGANVLTF. The variable domain in full, with the rest retrieved from reference TRBV5-6 and TRBJ2-6, is DAGVTQSPTHLIKTRGQQVTLRCSPKSGHDTVSWYQQALGQGPQFIFQYYEEEERQRGNFPDRFSGHQFPNYSSELNVNALLLGDSALYLCASSLFGPTSGANVLTFGAGSRLTVL.

CDR3 sequence (DNA): TGTGCCAGCAGCTTACCCGGATCTAAGGCCGATACGCAGTATTTT. It codes for CASSLPGSKADTQYF. The chain combines TRBV5-5 with TRBJ2-3, with D unresolved. The CDR3 extends over 15 amino acids. Trimming removed 2 bases from V and 6 bases from J, with 16 bases in between. CDR1 and CDR2 from the germline V gene are SGHKS and YYEKEE (reference sequence).

The V call is TRBV4-1, the J call TRBJ2-3; TRBD2 matches 16 bases. Germline V gives CDR1 MGHRA, CDR2 YSYEKL. Trimming cost V 4 bases and J 5 bases; bases outside gene matches: 15. The CDR3 totals 20 residues. DNA of the CDR3: TGCGCCAGCAGCCCCCAGGGACTAGCGGGAGGGCCCCCGGGGGGAGATACGCAGTATTTT. It translates to CASSPQGLAGGPPGGDTQYF.

The chain joins TRBV15 to TRBJ1-4; tentative D call: TRBD1 (5 bases). The CDR3 is 16 residues long. Trimming removed 0 bases at V and 2 bases at J, with 10 bases between. Germline V gene lookup returns CDR1 LNHNV and CDR2 YYDKDF (reference sequence). The CDR3 loop reads CATSRDGGVTNEKLFF. The CDR3 nucleotides are TGTGCCACCAGCAGAGATGGGGGGGTTACTAATGAAAAACTGTTTTTT.

The J gene is TRBJ1-4, the V gene TRBV7-9; D is unclear. V was trimmed by 0 bases and J by 3 bases, leaving 8 bases between them. Looked up from germline, CDR1 is SEHNR and CDR2 is FQNEAQ (reference sequence). The CDR3 is 15 amino acids. Here the CDR3 DNA reads TGTGCCAGCAGCTTAGCGACGATGGCTAATGAAAAACTGTTTTTT. Translation: CASSLATMANEKLFF. The whole variable domain, remainder taken from reference TRBV7-9 and TRBJ1-4, is DTGVSQNPRHKITKRGQNVTFRCDPISEHNRLYWYRQTLGQGPEFLTYFQNEAQLEKSRLLSDRFSAERPKGSFSTLEIQRTEQGDSAMYLCASSLATMANEKLFFGSGTQLSVL.

The chain carries TRBV7-3 and TRBJ2-1; D perhaps matches TRBD2 (6 bases). CDR1 is SGHTA and CDR2 is FQGTGA in the germline V gene. This CDR3 spans 14 amino acids. V lost 5 bases and J lost 6, with 14 bases in between. The CDR3 loop reads CASSESGSINEQFF. Here the CDR3 DNA reads TGTGCCAGCAGCGAAAGCGGGTCCATCAATGAGCAGTTCTTC.

This clone was seen just once. The chain has TRBV2 and TRBJ1-1; D remains unclear. The germline V and J ends were trimmed by 2 bases and 1 base, with 5 bases remaining between them. CDR3 length: 13 residues. The V gene's germline CDR1 is SNHLY and CDR2 FYNNEI. The CDR3 protein is CASSELPNTEAFF. The CDR3 DNA reads as TGTGCCAGCAGTGAACTGCCGAACACTGAAGCTTTCTTT.

This clone was seen only a few times. This chain uses TRBV28 with TRBJ2-1; 13 bases map to TRBD2. The CDR3 has 17 amino acids. CDR1 MDHEN and CDR2 SYDVKM come from the germline V gene. With 0 bases clipped from V and 3 bases from J, the junction kept 2 bases outside the gene matches. CDR3 sequence (DNA): TGTGCCAGCAGTTTATGGAGGACTAGCGGGAGCTACAATGAGCAGTTCTTC. Translated, it gives CASSLWRTSGSYNEQFF. The full variable domain, its missing parts supplied by reference TRBV28 and TRBJ2-1, is DVKVTQSSRYLVKRTGEKVFLECVQDMDHENMFWYRQDPGLGLRLIYFSYDVKMKEKGDIPEGYSVSREKKERFSLILESASTNQTSMYLCASSLWRTSGSYNEQFFGPGTRLTVL.

On this clone itself: A read error may produce the germline difference seen at one junction end. The CDR3: CASSRGGQYEQYF. The CDR3 DNA follows: TGCGCCAGCAGCCGAGGGGGACAGTACGAGCAGTACTTC. The chain recombines TRBV6-6 with TRBJ2-7; 7 bases are shared with TRBD1. Germline CDR1 MNHNY, CDR2 SVGAGI (reference sequence). This CDR3 contains 13 residues.

This rearrangement joins TRBV6-1 to TRBJ2-7; the D is unclear. CDR1 and CDR2 from the germline V gene are MNHNS and SASEGT. This CDR3 is 17 amino acids long. Trimming took 1 base from V and 3 from J, leaving 19 bases between them. CDR3 region: CASSEGGNQFDFYEQYF. DNA for the CDR3: TGTGCCAGCAGTGAAGGAGGTAACCAATTCGACTTCTACGAGCAGTACTTC.

This chain uses TRBV4-1 with TRBJ2-7; the D gene could be TRBD1 or TRBD2 (6 bases each). This CDR3 is 15 amino acids long. Germline V gene sequence: CDR1 MGHRA, CDR2 YSYEKL. The ends were cut back, 0 bases at V and 1 base at J, with 10 bases in the middle. The CDR3 protein is CASSQEGGSSYEQYF. The CDR3 coding sequence is TGCGCCAGCAGCCAAGAAGGGGGGAGTTCCTACGAGCAGTACTTC.

As regards this clone: One end of the junction is discordant with germline, which a read error may explain. V and J are TRBV12-5 and TRBJ2-5; 12 nucleotides line up with TRBD1. The CDR3 runs to 14 residues. Germline-derived CDR1 and CDR2 are LGHNT and FRNRAP. The DNA of the CDR3 is TGTGCTGGTGGTCCAGGGACAGGGGGCGAAGGTGTATACTTC. This gives the protein CAGGPGTGGEGVYF.

The chain links TRBV6-1 to TRBJ2-3; tentative D call: TRBD2 (6 bases). V was shortened by 8 bases and J by 0 bases, with 9 bases between the two germline ends. CDR1 and CDR2 (germline): MNHNS, SASEGT. This CDR3 has 13 amino acids. The CDR3 sequence: CASASVSTDTQYF. In DNA form, the CDR3 reads TGTGCCAGCGCTAGCGTGAGCACAGATACGCAGTATTTT.

The rearrangement links TRBV10-2 to TRBJ2-2; D unresolved. V gave up 1 base and J gave up 2 bases, with 8 bases separating them. Germline CDR1 WSHSY, CDR2 SAAADI. The length of the CDR3 is 15 residues. This chain's CDR3 is CASSEFRQNTGELFF. Written as DNA, the CDR3 is TGCGCCAGCAGTGAGTTTCGGCAAAACACCGGGGAGCTGTTTTTT.

This clone appeared once. In DNA, the CDR3 is TGTGCCAGCAGTTTCCCAGGGATAGCGTACATTCAGTACTTC. This gives the protein CASSFPGIAYIQYF. The chain links TRBV28 to TRBJ2-4; D may match TRBD1 or TRBD2 (5 bases each). CDR1 and CDR2 from the germline V gene are MDHEN and SYDVKM. The CDR3 is 14 amino acids. Trimming cost V 3 bases and J 8 bases, with 14 bases left between them.

This rearrangement joins TRBV18 to TRBJ2-7, with 12 bases lining up with TRBD1. The V and J ends lost 3 bases and 6 bases, in that order; junction bases with no gene match: 3. The CDR3 covers 14 residues. Germline loops: CDR1 KGHSH, CDR2 LQKENI. CDR3 protein: CASSPGTGGFEQYF. The CDR3 DNA is TGTGCCAGCTCACCCGGGACAGGGGGCTTCGAGCAGTACTTC.

The chain combines TRBV30 with TRBJ2-1, with 9 bases fitting TRBD1. This CDR3 is built from 19 residues. Germline V lookup: CDR1 GTSNPN, CDR2 SVGIG (reference sequence). Germline trimming cut 7 bases from V and 4 bases from J; bases unmatched to any gene: 23. The CDR3, as DNA: TGTGCCTTGAAGGACCCCGGGACAGGGAATGGGTGGCGATACAATGAGCAGTTCTTC. Protein: CALKDPGTGNGWRYNEQFF. Combining the CDR3 with reference TRBV30 and TRBJ2-1 gives the whole variable domain SQTIHQWPATLVQPVGSPLSLECTVEGTSNPNLYWYRQAAGRGLQLLFYSVGIGQISSEVPQNLSASRPQDRQFILSSKKLLLSDSGFYLCALKDPGTGNGWRYNEQFFGPGTRLTVL.

The rearrangement uses TRBV4-2 and TRBJ2-5; D gene uncertain. With 4 bases removed from V and 1 base from J, the gap between germline ends came to 13 bases. Germline loops: CDR1 LGHNA, CDR2 YNFKEQ. The CDR3 length is 15 residues. The CDR3: CASSPSWSLQETQYF. The CDR3 coding sequence is TGTGCCAGCAGCCCGAGCTGGTCCCTCCAAGAGACCCAGTACTTC.

The chain employs TRBV28 and TRBJ2-5, with 8 bases aligning to TRBD1. Germline lookup yields CDR1 MDHEN and CDR2 SYDVKM. This CDR3 has 13 amino acids. With V trimmed by 7 bases and J by 5 bases, 6 bases remained unmatched. As DNA, the CDR3 is TGTGCCAGCATTCGACAGGGGTTGGAGACCCAGTACTTC. Translated: CASIRQGLETQYF.

The gene calls are TRBV11-2 and TRBJ2-7, with 7 positions matching TRBD2. With V trimmed by 4 bases and J by 3 bases, 15 bases remained unmatched. This CDR3 is built from 17 residues. Per germline, CDR1 SGHAT and CDR2 FQNNGV. In DNA form, the CDR3 reads TGTGCCAGCAGCTCCAAACCGGGGCTAGCGGCAATCTACGAGCAGTACTTC. This codes for CASSSKPGLAAIYEQYF.

The chain links TRBV9 to TRBJ2-2; D is undetermined. The germline V and J ends were trimmed by 0 bases and 6 bases, with 9 bases remaining between them. The CDR3 has 14 amino acids. CDR1 and CDR2 from the germline V gene are SGDLS and YYNGEE. The CDR3 reads CASSVVSTAGELFF. The CDR3 bases are TGTGCCAGCAGCGTAGTCTCTACGGCCGGGGAGCTGTTTTTT.